One and the same sample provided the 22 T cell receptor beta chains below, sequenced in a study of CD8+ T cells in alopecia areata. The treatment denotes: oral pan-JAK inhibitor, 5-10 mg twice daily. Extraction and reverse transcription of RNA yielded cDNA as the sequencing template. Produced via immunoSEQ multiplex PCR; TCRdb's table is partial and in-frame only. Of about 39,000 clones in the sample, 55% to 75% were seen once. The input for sequencing was CD8+ T cells sorted from blood, taken at week 4, from a patient treated with tofacitinib. Receptor source: a human donor with alopecia areata.

This clone has a handful of counts. This rearrangement joins TRBV27 to TRBJ2-1; TRBD2 matches 9 bases. In germline, CDR1 is MNHEY, CDR2 SMNVEV (reference sequence). The CDR3 has 15 residues. Trimming took 6 bases from V and 5 from J; bases not matched to a gene: 8. The CDR3 region is CASREAGGWNNEQFF. The CDR3 DNA reads TGTGCCAGCAGAGAAGCGGGGGGATGGAACAATGAGCAGTTCTTC.

The rearrangement links TRBV7-6 to TRBJ1-1; D is uncertain. Trimming pared 3 bases from V and 5 bases from J, leaving 19 bases between. CDR1 is SGHVS, CDR2 FNYEAQ, per germline. The CDR3 contains 16 residues. CDR3 coding DNA: TGTGCCAGCAGCTTCCCCCGGGATTCGGGGTCTACTGAAGCTTTCTTT. Amino acids: CASSFPRDSGSTEAFF.

The genes are TRBV4-3 and TRBJ2-3, with 9 bases matching TRBD2. Trimming cost V 1 base and J 1 base; bases outside gene matches: 3. This CDR3 contains 16 residues. The germline V gene encodes CDR1 LGHNA and CDR2 YSLEER. CDR3 sequence: CASSQVPSGGTDTQYF. The CDR3 bases are TGCGCCAGCAGCCAAGTCCCTAGCGGGGGCACAGATACGCAGTATTTT.

CDR3 sequence: CASSLTGQGLYEQYF. Here the CDR3 DNA reads TGTGCCAGCAGCTTAACGGGACAGGGACTCTACGAGCAGTACTTC. The chain joins TRBV7-2 to TRBJ2-7, with 9 bases aligning to TRBD1. Unmatched junction bases numbered 5, after V lost 2 bases and J lost 3 bases. There are 15 residues in the CDR3. Germline CDR1 is SGHTA and CDR2 is FQGNSA.

The gene calls are TRBV29-1 and TRBJ2-1; D is ambiguous. V shed 7 bases and J shed 7 bases, with 11 bases lying between them. In germline, CDR1 is SQVTM, CDR2 ANQGSEA. This CDR3 region has 11 residues. The chain's CDR3 is CSAHLSNEQFF. CDR3 in DNA: TGCAGCGCCCATCTCAGTAATGAGCAGTTCTTC.

The chain carries TRBV29-1 and TRBJ1-2; D possibly corresponds to TRBD1 (6 bases). The V end lost 4 bases, the J end lost 3 bases, and 9 bases lay between the germline ends. Germline V CDR1 and CDR2: SQVTM, ANQGSEA. This CDR3 comprises 12 residues. The CDR3 region is CSVVAGDYGYTF. In DNA, the CDR3 is TGCAGCGTTGTTGCAGGGGACTATGGCTACACCTTC.

CDR3 sequence (DNA): TGTGCCAGCAGTGAATACGGAACTGGGGCCAACGTCCTGACTTTC. Its protein product is CASSEYGTGANVLTF. The chain couples TRBV2 to TRBJ2-6; no firm D call. Germline V gene lookup returns CDR1 SNHLY and CDR2 FYNNEI. The ends were cut back, 2 bases at V and 2 bases at J, with 7 bases in the middle. The CDR3 extends over 15 amino acids.

The J gene is TRBJ2-2, the V gene TRBV4-3; no definite D call. Germline lookup yields CDR1 LGHNA and CDR2 YSLEER. V lost 0 bases to trimming and J lost 7 bases, with 12 bases between them. CDR3 length: 15 amino acids. The CDR3 spells CASSQDRLNNGELFF. In DNA, the CDR3 is TGCGCCAGCAGCCAAGATCGGCTTAATAACGGGGAGCTGTTTTTT.

The V gene is TRBV4-3, the J gene TRBJ2-5; TRBD2 is a possible D gene (5 bases). Germline V gene lookup returns CDR1 LGHNA and CDR2 YSLEER. The CDR3 runs to 15 residues. The germline V and J ends were trimmed by 0 bases and 4 bases, with 12 bases remaining between them. The CDR3 spells CASSQDTGFGETQYF. In DNA form, the CDR3 reads TGCGCCAGCAGCCAAGATACGGGGTTCGGAGAGACCCAGTACTTC.

The chain has TRBV30 and TRBJ2-7; D remains unclear. Trimming took off 6 bases at V and 0 bases at J, with 9 bases between the two ends. CDR3 size: 12 residues. Per germline, CDR1 GTSNPN and CDR2 SVGIG (reference sequence). The CDR3 sequence is CACSRSSYEQYF. CDR3 sequence (DNA): TGTGCCTGCTCAAGAAGCTCCTACGAGCAGTACTTC.

Here the CDR3 reads CAWSNGLTYEQYF. The CDR3 DNA reads as TGTGCCTGGAGTAACGGCCTAACCTACGAGCAGTACTTC. J is TRBJ2-7 and V is TRBV30; the D is unclear. The germline V gene encodes CDR1 GTSNPN and CDR2 SVGIG (reference sequence). V lost 2 bases, J lost 2 bases, and 10 bases lay in between. This CDR3 is built from 13 residues.

This clone came up a few times. This chain joins TRBV14 and TRBJ2-7; 9 nucleotides match TRBD2. Looked up from germline, CDR1 is SGHDN and CDR2 is FVKESK. V shed 1 base and J 0 bases; nucleotides not matched to a gene: 7. CDR3 length: 17 amino acids. DNA for the CDR3: TGTGCCAGCAGCCAAGGTCGCCTAGCGGGGACCTCCTACGAGCAGTACTTC. Translated, it gives CASSQGRLAGTSYEQYF.

This clone was seen a handful of times. V is TRBV29-1 and J is TRBJ1-2; possible D gene TRBD1, 6 bases. This CDR3 has 14 amino acids. Germline V gene data show CDR1 as SQVTM and CDR2 as ANQGSEA. V was clipped by 6 bases and J by 6 bases, with 20 bases between them. CDR3 nucleotides: TGCAGCGTCCGGAAAGTAAACAGGGATCATGGCTACACCTTC. As protein: CSVRKVNRDHGYTF.

Details on this clone: The sample has other DNA sequences that encode this CDR3 too. The rearrangement links TRBV29-1 to TRBJ1-2; D might be TRBD1 (5 bases). V lost 4 bases and J lost 4, with 10 bases in between. Looked up from germline, CDR1 is SQVTM and CDR2 is ANQGSEA. The CDR3 sequence is 12 residues long. The CDR3 coding sequence is TGCAGCGTTGCCGGGACGGGCTATGGCTACACCTTC. Translation: CSVAGTGYGYTF.

This chain connects TRBV7-9 to TRBJ2-7; D is perhaps TRBD1 (5 bases). V lost 4 bases to trimming and J lost 3 bases, with 10 bases between them. In germline, CDR1 is SEHNR, CDR2 FQNEAQ (reference sequence). The CDR3 is 13 residues long. For the CDR3, the DNA is TGTGCCAGCAGCTCGCCTACAGGCTACGAGCAGTACTTC. It codes for CASSSPTGYEQYF.

The chain uses TRBV7-2 and TRBJ2-6; no definite D call. CDR1 is SGHTA, CDR2 FQGNSA, per germline. This CDR3 has 11 amino acids. V lost 9 bases, J lost 6 bases, and 6 bases lay in between. CDR3 bases: TGTGCCAGTGGGTTGGCCAACGTCCTGACTTTC. This codes for CASGLANVLTF.

The genes are TRBV7-9 and TRBJ1-5, with 8 nucleotides matching TRBD1. Germline CDR1 reads SEHNR; CDR2 reads FQNEAQ (reference sequence). Unmatched junction bases numbered 5, after V lost 5 bases and J lost 8 bases. The CDR3 runs 13 residues. The CDR3 DNA is TGTGCCAGCAGCCCCACAGGGGGAGAGCCCCAGCATTTT. Translated: CASSPTGGEPQHF.

This chain joins TRBV6-5 and TRBJ2-1; maybe TRBD2 (5 bases). This CDR3 contains 16 residues. CDR1 MNHEY and CDR2 SVGAGI come from the germline V gene. The V gene lost 0 bases and the J gene lost 0 bases, with 9 bases spanning the gap. In DNA, the CDR3 is TGTGCCAGCAGTTACTCGCTAGCCAGCTCCTACAATGAGCAGTTCTTC. Its protein product is CASSYSLASSYNEQFF.

This clone was seen a few times. The chain carries TRBV29-1 and TRBJ2-1; the D call may be TRBD1 or TRBD2 (7 bases each). From germline, CDR1 is SQVTM and CDR2 ANQGSEA. Trimming pared 8 bases from V and 9 bases from J, leaving 20 bases between. CDR3 length: 13 residues. The CDR3 region is CSTRGGGDSEQFF. DNA for the CDR3: TGCAGCACCCGCGGAGGGGGGGACAGTGAGCAGTTCTTC.

The gene calls are TRBV7-8 and TRBJ2-3, with 11 positions matching TRBD2. CDR1 and CDR2 (germline): SGHVS, FQNEAQ. The CDR3 consists of 16 residues. The trim removed 5 bases at V and 8 bases at J, leaving 12 bases unmatched. The CDR3 bases are TGTGCCAGCAGCCAAAGTAGCGGGGGGGCCAGTGGTACGCAGTATTTT. Amino acids: CASSQSSGGASGTQYF.

The chain combines TRBV6-5 with TRBJ2-6; D unresolved. Between the trimmed V and J ends, which lost 2 bases and 0 bases, there was a span of 5 bases. Germline CDR1 is MNHEY and CDR2 is SVGAGI. The length of the CDR3 is 15 residues. The CDR3 protein is CASSYGSSGANVLTF. CDR3 DNA: TGTGCCAGCAGTTACGGTTCCTCTGGGGCCAACGTCCTGACTTTC.

The chain links TRBV30 to TRBJ2-3; 10 bases are a match to TRBD1. The CDR3 is 15 amino acids. V was pared by 3 bases and J by 5 bases, with 8 bases of the junction left unmatched. Germline CDR1 GTSNPN, CDR2 SVGIG (reference sequence). CDR3 coding DNA: TGTGCCTGGAGCCCCGGGACAGGGGTTTTAGATACGCAGTATTTT. Encoded protein: CAWSPGTGVLDTQYF. Combining the CDR3 with reference TRBV30 and TRBJ2-3 gives the whole variable domain SQTIHQWPATLVQPVGSPLSLECTVEGTSNPNLYWYRQAAGRGLQLLFYSVGIGQISSEVPQNLSASRPQDRQFILSSKKLLLSDSGFYLCAWSPGTGVLDTQYFGPGTRLTVL.